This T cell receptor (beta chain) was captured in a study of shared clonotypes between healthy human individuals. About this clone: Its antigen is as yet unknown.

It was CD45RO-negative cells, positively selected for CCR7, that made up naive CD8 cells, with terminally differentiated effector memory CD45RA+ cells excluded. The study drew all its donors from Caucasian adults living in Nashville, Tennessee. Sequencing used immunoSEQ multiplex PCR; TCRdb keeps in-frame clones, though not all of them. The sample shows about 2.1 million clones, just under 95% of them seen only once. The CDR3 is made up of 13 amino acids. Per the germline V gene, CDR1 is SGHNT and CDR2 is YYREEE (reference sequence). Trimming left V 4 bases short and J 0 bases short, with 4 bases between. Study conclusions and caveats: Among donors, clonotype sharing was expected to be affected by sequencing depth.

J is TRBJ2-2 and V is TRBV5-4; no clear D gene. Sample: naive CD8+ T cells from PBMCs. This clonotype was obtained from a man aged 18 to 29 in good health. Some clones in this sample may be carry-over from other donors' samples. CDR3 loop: CASSDPNTGELFF. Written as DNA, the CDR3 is TGTGCCAGCAGCGACCCGAACACCGGGGAGCTGTTTTTT.